This is a list of T cell receptor beta chains from one sample in a study of cytomegalovirus exposure and HLA in healthy donors. Some clones are missing from TCRdb's copy, which holds only in-frame ones; the method was immunoSEQ multiplex PCR. The sample consists of more than 85,000 clones, around 84% of them appearing once. The source material was PBMCs. The receptors were sampled from a woman aged 25 to 39 in good health and CMV-seronegative. Both conserved end residues are part of each CDR3. Fields, in order: V gene, J gene, D gene, CDR3 protein. D genes are given only for firm matches.

V: TRBV28; J: TRBJ1-6; D: TRBD1; CDR3: CASGTGGPLPLHF
V: TRBV13; J: TRBJ1-6; D: TRBD1; CDR3: CASSRTTGNNSPLHF
V: TRBV2; J: TRBJ2-3; D: .; CDR3: CASSQRGTDTQYF
V: TRBV6-5; J: TRBJ2-7; D: .; CDR3: CASSYSPGTYEQYF
V: TRBV7-9; J: TRBJ1-6; D: TRBD1; CDR3: CASSFDPGQNSPLHF
V: TRBV18; J: TRBJ1-2; D: .; CDR3: CASSSGPSYGYTF
V: TRBV2; J: TRBJ1-4; D: TRBD1; CDR3: CASSWTGENEKLFF
V: TRBV15; J: TRBJ2-3; D: TRBD2; CDR3: CATRGGRASTDTQYF
V: TRBV18; J: TRBJ1-1; D: .; CDR3: CASSTEQFLNTEAFF
V: TRBV4-2; J: TRBJ2-2; D: TRBD2; CDR3: CASSQASGRTGELFF
V: TRBV7-9; J: TRBJ2-3; D: .; CDR3: CASSFRGGTDTQYF
V: TRBV5-4; J: TRBJ2-5; D: TRBD2; CDR3: CASSSGTRAETQYF
V: TRBV5-4; J: TRBJ1-2; D: .; CDR3: CASSLYRSAGYTF
V: TRBV7-9; J: TRBJ1-2; D: TRBD1; CDR3: CASSPGQGNYGYTF
V: TRBV2; J: TRBJ1-4; D: TRBD1; CDR3: CASRDLGQGDKNEKLFF
V: TRBV27; J: TRBJ2-7; D: TRBD2; CDR3: CASSQTSGSFEQYF
V: TRBV30; J: TRBJ1-2; D: .; CDR3: CAWSVGGAFPNYGYTF
V: TRBV30; J: TRBJ2-7; D: .; CDR3: CAWRRQASYEQYF
V: TRBV28; J: TRBJ2-5; D: TRBD2; CDR3: CASRETSGRAGETQYF
V: TRBV29-1; J: TRBJ2-7; D: .; CDR3: CSVGKQPPYEQYF
V: TRBV7-9; J: TRBJ2-7; D: TRBD1; CDR3: CASSLEAGTAYEQYF
V: TRBV6-1; J: TRBJ2-6; D: .; CDR3: CASRAQGSGANVLTF
V: TRBV4-1; J: TRBJ1-4; D: TRBD1; CDR3: CASSQETGGDEKLFF
V: TRBV18; J: TRBJ2-1; D: .; CDR3: CASSPAGVDYNEQFF
V: TRBV4-1; J: TRBJ2-7; D: TRBD2; CDR3: CASSQAPAGDHEQYF
V: TRBV7-7; J: TRBJ2-5; D: TRBD2; CDR3: CASSNIGGGQETQYF
V: TRBV7-8; J: TRBJ1-5; D: TRBD1; CDR3: CASSTGQKNQPQHF
V: TRBV7-3; J: TRBJ2-4; D: TRBD1; CDR3: CASSLQRGDRDIQYF
V: TRBV28; J: TRBJ2-7; D: .; CDR3: CASSFRGNNNEQYF
V: TRBV30; J: TRBJ2-7; D: TRBD1; CDR3: CAWSVGTGGHDEQYF
V: TRBV7-2; J: TRBJ2-5; D: TRBD1; CDR3: CASGVGDHRGTQYF
V: TRBV7-2; J: TRBJ2-7; D: TRBD2; CDR3: CASSLERGNYEQYF
V: TRBV2; J: TRBJ1-1; D: .; CDR3: CASKQDMNTEAFF
V: TRBV4-2; J: TRBJ2-3; D: TRBD2; CDR3: CASSQRTSGGGDTQYF
V: TRBV19; J: TRBJ1-2; D: .; CDR3: CASSISGSRGYTF
V: TRBV6-4; J: TRBJ2-1; D: TRBD1; CDR3: CASSASSGQGAGEQFF